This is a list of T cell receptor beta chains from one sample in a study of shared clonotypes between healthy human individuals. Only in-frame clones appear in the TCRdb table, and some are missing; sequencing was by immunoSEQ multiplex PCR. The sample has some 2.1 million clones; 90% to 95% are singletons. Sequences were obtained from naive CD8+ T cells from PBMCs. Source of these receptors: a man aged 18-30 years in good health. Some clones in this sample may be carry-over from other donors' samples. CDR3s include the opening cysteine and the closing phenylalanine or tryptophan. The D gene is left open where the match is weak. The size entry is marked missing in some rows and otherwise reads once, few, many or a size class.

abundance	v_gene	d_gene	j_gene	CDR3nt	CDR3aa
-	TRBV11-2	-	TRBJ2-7	TGTGCCAGCAGCTTCGACGGGGGCCGGGGCGAGCAGTACTTC	CASSFDGGRGEQYF
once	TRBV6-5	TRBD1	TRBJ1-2	TGTGCCAGCAGAACTAGGACAGGGGGCGTATATGGCTACACCTTC	CASRTRTGGVYGYTF
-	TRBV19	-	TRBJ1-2	TGTGCCAGTAGTATCGGCAGGGCCCTCAACTATGGCTACACCTTC	CASSIGRALNYGYTF
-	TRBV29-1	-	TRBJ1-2	TGCAGCGTCTCCGGGTCTATTTTAGGAGGCTACACCTTC	CSVSGSILGGYTF
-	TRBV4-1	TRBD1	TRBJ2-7	TGCGCCAGCAGCCAAAGAGGGACAGGGGGGTCCTACGAGCAGTACTTC	CASSQRGTGGSYEQYF
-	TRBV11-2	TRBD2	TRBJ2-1	TGTGCCAGCAGCAAGGGACTAGCGGCCGACAATGAGCAGTTCTTC	CASSKGLAADNEQFF
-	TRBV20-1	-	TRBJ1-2	TGCAGTGCTGGCGGCAATTATGGCTACACCTTC	CSAGGNYGYTF
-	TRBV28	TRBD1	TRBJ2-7	TGTGCCAGCAGTTTCGGTTTCGGACAGGGCTACGAGCAGTACTTC	CASSFGFGQGYEQYF
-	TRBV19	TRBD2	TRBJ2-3	TGTGCCAGTAGTATCGGTGCGGGAGTTTCAGATACGCAGTATTTT	CASSIGAGVSDTQYF
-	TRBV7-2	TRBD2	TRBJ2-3	TGTGCCAGCAGCCGAAGACTAGCGGGAGGAGTTGGAGATACGCAGTATTTT	CASSRRLAGGVGDTQYF
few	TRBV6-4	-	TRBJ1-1	TGTGCCAGCAGTGACTCGAGTACCATATTGGACACTGAAGCTTTCTTT	CASSDSSTILDTEAFF
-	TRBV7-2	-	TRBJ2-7	TGTGCCAGCAACCTAGGGTTTGGGAGTTCTTACGAGCAGTACTTC	CASNLGFGSSYEQYF
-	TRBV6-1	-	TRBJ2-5	TGTGCCAGCAGTGAAGAGGACCTTGAAGAGACCCAGTACTTC	CASSEEDLEETQYF
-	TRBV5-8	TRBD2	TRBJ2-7	TGTGCCAGCAGCCCCAGCTTTCTGCGGGAGGGCAGCTACGAGCAGTACTTC	CASSPSFLREGSYEQYF
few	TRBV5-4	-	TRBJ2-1	TGTGCCAGCAGTCTCGGGGGATTTGAGCAGTTCTTC	CASSLGGFEQFF
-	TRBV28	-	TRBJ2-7	TGTGCCAGCAGCCCGTTCCGGGGGGCGAACGAGCAGTACTTC	CASSPFRGANEQYF
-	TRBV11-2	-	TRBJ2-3	TGTGCCAGCACCCCCTCCAAAGATACGCAGTATTTT	CASTPSKDTQYF
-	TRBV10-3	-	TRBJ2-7	TGTGCCATCAGTGTTGGTGGCGAGCAGTACTTC	CAISVGGEQYF
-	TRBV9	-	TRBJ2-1	TGTGCCAGCAGCGTCTTTAGCGGCTCCTACAATGAGCAGTTCTTC	CASSVFSGSYNEQFF
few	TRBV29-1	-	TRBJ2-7	TGCAGCGTTGAGGTAGCGCTCGGGGGAGGCGAGCAGTACTTC	CSVEVALGGGEQYF
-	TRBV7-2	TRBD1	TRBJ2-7	TGTGCCAGCAGCCTAGGGACAGTTTACGAGCAGTACTTC	CASSLGTVYEQYF
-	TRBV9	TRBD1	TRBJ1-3	TGTGCCAGCAGCGTGGACAGGTTATTCTCTGGAAACACCATATATTTT	CASSVDRLFSGNTIYF
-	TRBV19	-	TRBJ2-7	TGTGCCAGCGGGACACCCTACGAGCAGTACTTC	CASGTPYEQYF
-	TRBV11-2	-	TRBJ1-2	TGTGCCAGCAGCGCCCAGGGAGCTGGCTACACCTTC	CASSAQGAGYTF
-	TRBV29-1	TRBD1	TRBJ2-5	TGCAGCGTTGTTTCGTATTTCTTGGACAGGGAAGAGACCCAGTACTTC	CSVVSYFLDREETQYF
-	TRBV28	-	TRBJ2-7	TGTGCCAGCACCGTTGACAACTACGAGCAGTACTTC	CASTVDNYEQYF
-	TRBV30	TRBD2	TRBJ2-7	TGTGCCTGGAGTGTAGATGATCTGGCGGGAGTACCGTACGAGCAGTACTTC	CAWSVDDLAGVPYEQYF
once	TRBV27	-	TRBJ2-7	TGTGCCAGCAGTTTAGTATCTCCAGGTTACGAGCAGTACTTC	CASSLVSPGYEQYF
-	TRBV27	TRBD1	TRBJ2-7	TGTGCCAGCAGCCCCAGCAGGGGACAGTTCCCCTACGAGCAGTACTTC	CASSPSRGQFPYEQYF
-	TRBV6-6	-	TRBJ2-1	TGTGCCAGCAGTATGGACAGATACAATGAGCAGTTCTTC	CASSMDRYNEQFF
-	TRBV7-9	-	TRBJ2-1	TGTGCCAGCAGCATAAGCTCCTACAATGAGCAGTTCTTC	CASSISSYNEQFF
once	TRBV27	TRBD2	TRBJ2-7	TGTGCCAGCAGTATGGGACTAGTCTCCGAGCAGTACTTC	CASSMGLVSEQYF
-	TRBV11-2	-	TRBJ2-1	TGTGCCAGCAGCTCCGGGACGGAACGATTCTTC	CASSSGTERFF
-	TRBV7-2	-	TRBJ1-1	TGTGCCAGCAGCCACAGGGAGAGAGACACTGAAGCTTTCTTT	CASSHRERDTEAFF
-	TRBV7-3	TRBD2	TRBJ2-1	TGTGCCAGCAGCTTAACCAGGACTAGCGGGAGTAAAAATGAGCAGTTCTTC	CASSLTRTSGSKNEQFF
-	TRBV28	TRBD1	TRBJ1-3	TGTGCCAGCAGCCAGGGCCGGGACAGCGGCCCGGGAAACACCATATATTTT	CASSQGRDSGPGNTIYF
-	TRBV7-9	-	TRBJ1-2	TGTGCCAGCACCGACACGAGGGAGTCGTATGGCTACACCTTC	CASTDTRESYGYTF
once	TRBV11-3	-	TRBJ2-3	TGTGCCAGCAGCTCCCGAGGCCCCTCTAGCACAGATACGCAGTATTTT	CASSSRGPSSTDTQYF
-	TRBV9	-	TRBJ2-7	TGTGCCAGCAGCGCCGCCTCTGGGGTGTTCGGGGAGCAGTACTTC	CASSAASGVFGEQYF
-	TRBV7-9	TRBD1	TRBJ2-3	TGTGCCAGCAGCTATTCCCCGGGACAGGGATCAGATACGCAGTATTTT	CASSYSPGQGSDTQYF
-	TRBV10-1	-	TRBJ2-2	TGCGCCAGCAGTGCTGCAGACGGGGAGCTGTTTTTT	CASSAADGELFF